Listed here are 16 T cell receptor beta chains from one sample, sequenced in a study of beta chain features in type 1 diabetes. Expressed TCRB transcripts were sequenced, since all the RNA that had been isolated was reverse transcribed. Some clones are missing from TCRdb's copy, which holds only in-frame ones; the method was immunoSEQ multiplex PCR. The sample holds roughly 350,000 clones, over 9% seen once. Study results and limitations: People with Type 1 diabetes carried modestly yet significantly shorter TCRB CDR3s in all four CD4+ subsets.

These receptors lack a known antigen. Sequenced: central memory CD4+ T cells from blood. These receptors were obtained from a man aged 25 to 40 with type 1 diabetes.

The sample holds a few counts of this clone. CDR3 residues: CASSLRGIGTDTQYF. DNA of the CDR3: TGTGCCAGCAGTTTAAGGGGGATCGGAACAGATACGCAGTATTTT. The chain combines TRBV27 with TRBJ2-3; a weak D match, TRBD1 (6 bases). Looked up from germline, CDR1 is MNHEY and CDR2 is SMNVEV (reference sequence). The CDR3 is made up of 15 amino acids. Trimming stripped 2 bases from V and 3 bases from J, with 12 bases between.

Only a few counts were recorded for this clone. The V and J genes are TRBV5-1 and TRBJ2-1, with TRBD2 matching over 7 bases. CDR3 size: 15 residues. V was clipped by 4 bases and J by 6 bases; unmatched bases: 10. In germline, CDR1 is SGHRS, CDR2 YFSETQ. The CDR3 sequence: CASSPLAGAVNEQFF. For the CDR3, the DNA is TGCGCCAGCAGCCCCCTTGCGGGAGCGGTCAATGAGCAGTTCTTC.

The chain combines TRBV28 with TRBJ1-5; unclear D gene. Trimming cost V 6 bases and J 2 bases, with 17 bases left between them. The CDR3 spans 16 residues. In germline, CDR1 is MDHEN, CDR2 SYDVKM. CDR3 sequence (DNA): TGTGCCAGCAGCCTGGACCTCTCTCTGCGCAATCAGCCCCAGCATTTT. Its translation is CASSLDLSLRNQPQHF.

This clone was observed a few times. This chain uses TRBV7-2 with TRBJ2-7, with D possibly matching TRBD2 (5 bases). Per germline, CDR1 SGHTA and CDR2 FQGNSA. V gave up 5 bases and J gave up 0 bases, with 11 bases separating them. The CDR3 spans 14 residues. CDR3 sequence (DNA): TGTGCCAGCAGCCCCGGACTGTCCTCCTACGAGCAGTACTTC. The encoded protein is CASSPGLSSYEQYF.

This clone has a count of ten or more. V is TRBV28 and J is TRBJ1-2; D remains ambiguous. The CDR3 has 10 residues. Germline CDR1 reads MDHEN; CDR2 reads SYDVKM. The V and J ends lost 5 bases and 8 bases respectively, with 6 bases between them. DNA for the CDR3: TGTGCCAGCAGTCGGAAAGGCTACACCTTC. Its protein is CASSRKGYTF.

The gene calls are TRBV27 and TRBJ2-7; D is possibly TRBD1 (6 bases). Germline CDR1 MNHEY, CDR2 SMNVEV (reference sequence). This CDR3 spans 14 amino acids. The V end lost 3 bases, the J end lost 2 bases, and 11 bases lay between the germline ends. The CDR3 spells CASSFLGAAYEQYF. The CDR3 DNA reads TGTGCCAGCAGTTTTCTGGGGGCGGCCTACGAGCAGTACTTC.

This clone was picked up many times. The rearrangement uses TRBV5-4 and TRBJ2-2, with 9 bases fitting TRBD1. This CDR3 comprises 15 residues. Germline V gene data show CDR1 as SGHNT and CDR2 as YYREEE (reference sequence). V lost 3 bases to trimming and J lost 4 bases; unmatched junction nucleotides: 4. The CDR3 DNA sequence: TGTGCCAGCAGCTCCGGGACAGGGCTCACCGGGGAGCTGTTTTTT. Amino acids: CASSSGTGLTGELFF.

This clone was picked up a small number of times. The sample contains more than one DNA sequence encoding this CDR3. V gene TRBV7-2 combines with J gene TRBJ2-6; D remains ambiguous. This CDR3 has 15 amino acids. The V gene's germline CDR1 is SGHTA and CDR2 FQGNSA. Trimming cost V 1 base and J 0 bases, with 4 bases left between them. The CDR3: CASSLVSSGANVLTF. In DNA, the CDR3 is TGTGCCAGCAGCTTAGTTAGCTCTGGGGCCAACGTCCTGACTTTC.

Ten or more counts support this clone. V is TRBV7-9 and J is TRBJ2-3; 7 bases match TRBD1. The CDR3 covers 17 residues. J was trimmed by 2 bases and V by 5 bases; bases with no gene match: 13. CDR1 is SEHNR and CDR2 is FQNEAQ in the germline V gene (reference sequence). The CDR3, as DNA: TGTGCCAGCAGCCCCTGGACAGGTCCAACGTCCACAGATACGCAGTATTTT. Translating it yields CASSPWTGPTSTDTQYF.

The CDR3 loop reads CAISGGGREDGDTQYF. The CDR3 coding sequence is TGTGCCATCAGTGGAGGCGGGCGGGAGGATGGAGATACGCAGTATTTT. The J gene is TRBJ2-3, the V gene TRBV10-3; 8 positions agree with TRBD2. The CDR3 is 16 residues long. Trimming cost V 4 bases and J 5 bases; bases outside gene matches: 11. Germline V CDR1 and CDR2: ENHRY, SYGVKD.

This sequence joins TRBV2 and TRBJ1-3; a weak D match, TRBD1 (5 bases). The CDR3 has 11 residues. V lost 9 bases, J lost 4 bases, and 7 bases lay in between. Germline CDR1 and CDR2: SNHLY and FYNNEI. The CDR3: CARGRGNTIYF. The DNA for the CDR3 is TGTGCCAGGGGGCGAGGAAACACCATATATTTT.

The chain couples TRBV28 to TRBJ1-2, with D uncertain. CDR3 length: 14 amino acids. Germline values: CDR1 MDHEN, CDR2 SYDVKM. Trimming shortened V by 2 bases and J by 2 bases, and 9 bases separated the two germline ends. The CDR3 protein is CASSLGVWNYGYTF. For the CDR3, the DNA is TGTGCCAGCAGTTTAGGGGTGTGGAACTATGGCTACACCTTC.

Many counts were recorded for this clone. The chain carries TRBV12-1 and TRBJ2-7; whether TRBD2, the table's D call, matches the DNA was not checked. TRBV12-1 counts as a pseudogene. The CDR3 consists of 12 residues. CDR3 in DNA: TGTGCCAGCAGCTTTTTACGTAGCGAGCAGTACTTC. It translates to CASSFLRSEQYF.

This sequence joins TRBV28 and TRBJ2-3, with D possibly matching TRBD2 (7 bases). Per germline, CDR1 MDHEN and CDR2 SYDVKM. There are 17 residues in the CDR3. V was trimmed by 3 bases and J by 3 bases, leaving 19 bases between them. The CDR3 is CASSLGAEGGRTDTQYF. The CDR3 DNA follows: TGTGCCAGCAGTTTGGGGGCCGAGGGCGGGAGAACAGATACGCAGTATTTT.

This clone has only a few counts. The chain has TRBV5-1 and TRBJ1-5; TRBD1 agrees at 9 bases. Germline V gene sequence: CDR1 SGHRS, CDR2 YFSETQ. This CDR3 contains 16 residues. Trimming removed 0 bases from V and 6 bases from J; junction bases left unmatched: 7. The CDR3 reads CASSLGTGGGGQPQHF. CDR3 in DNA: TGCGCCAGCAGCTTGGGAACAGGGGGCGGAGGTCAGCCCCAGCATTTT.

This clone was detected only a few times. This chain joins TRBV10-3 and TRBJ2-2; 8 nucleotides line up with TRBD2. CDR1 and CDR2 from the germline V gene are ENHRY and SYGVKD. Germline trimming cut 5 bases from V and 0 bases from J; bases unmatched to any gene: 2. CDR3 length: 15 amino acids. CDR3 sequence: CAISPGGPNTGELFF. The CDR3 DNA reads as TGTGCCATCAGTCCGGGAGGGCCGAACACCGGGGAGCTGTTTTTT.